Below, 13 T cell receptor beta chains from the same sample are listed, as sequenced in a study of regulatory T cells in long-lasting Graves disease. Library construction for TCR beta used iRepertoire HTBI primers and Arm-PCR of CDR3 regions. MiXCR, run by TCRdb on the multiplex PCR reads, gives a single entry per CDR3 protein. Of roughly 500,000 distinct CDR3 sequences in the sample, approximately 15% were seen once. Time point reported: newly diagnosed GD, antithyroid drugs for less than 3 months. The TCR library used RNA extracted from PBMCs. This sample was shared with a second study, whose subject was T cells in Graves' hyperthyroidism and ophthalmopathy.

The source was peripheral blood mononuclear cells (PBMCs), collected at new diagnosis, from a patient treated with antithyroid drugs. The receptors derive from a woman aged 45-60 years with Graves disease.

This clonotype showed up just once. CDR3 nucleotides: TGTGCCAGCAGCTTAACGTACCAGGGCAATCAGCCCCAGCATTTT. It specifies CASSLTYQGNQPQHF. The chain employs TRBV7-3 and TRBJ1-5; no reliable D call. The CDR3 covers 15 residues. Per the germline V gene, CDR1 is SGHTA and CDR2 is FQGTGA. The V end lost 0 bases, the J end lost 2 bases, and 8 bases lay between the germline ends.

The table lists this clonotype with many counts. The chain has TRBV7-9 and TRBJ2-1, with TRBD1 matching 9 bases. This CDR3 is 15 amino acids long. V was clipped by 1 base and J by 6 bases; unmatched bases: 4. Germline CDR1 SEHNR, CDR2 FQNEAQ (reference sequence). CDR3 region: CASSLVGQGFNEQFF. CDR3 DNA sequence: TGTGCCAGCAGCTTAGTGGGACAGGGCTTCAATGAGCAGTTCTTC.

In this sample, this clonotype turned up many times. The rearrangement links TRBV3-1 to TRBJ2-7; D remains ambiguous. V was trimmed by 4 bases and J by 3 bases, leaving 7 bases between them. Looked up from germline, CDR1 is LGHDT and CDR2 is YNNKEL (reference sequence). The CDR3 totals 12 residues. For the CDR3, the DNA is TGTGCCAGCAGCCGAATAGACTACGAGCAGTACTTC. Its protein product is CASSRIDYEQYF.

This clonotype was seen a handful of times. The chain is built from TRBV20-1 and TRBJ2-5, with TRBD2 identical over 8 bases. V shed 6 bases, J shed 0 bases, and the junction held 6 bases outside the gene matches. Germline V gene sequence: CDR1 DFQATT, CDR2 SNEGSKA (reference sequence). CDR3 length equals 14 residues. The CDR3 DNA is TGCAGTGCCCCCGGGGGGGTATACCAAGAGACCCAGTACTTC. Its protein is CSAPGGVYQETQYF.

Many counts were recorded for this clonotype. The rearrangement links TRBV6-1 to TRBJ2-7; D remains unclear. The CDR3 has 11 residues. V was cut by 6 bases and J by 4 bases, with 7 bases left in between. The germline gives CDR1 MNHNS, CDR2 SASEGT. CDR3 DNA sequence: TGTGCCAGCAGCCCATGGTACGAGCAGTACTTC. This translates into CASSPWYEQYF.

Ten or more counts support this clonotype. The chain joins TRBV20-1 to TRBJ2-7, with 11 bases lining up with TRBD2. The length of the CDR3 is 15 residues. V lost 1 base and J lost 1; bases outside the gene matches: 3. Looked up from germline, CDR1 is DFQATT and CDR2 is SNEGSKA (reference sequence). The chain's CDR3 is CSARGLAGPSYEQYF. In DNA, the CDR3 is TGCAGTGCTAGAGGACTAGCGGGACCTTCCTACGAGCAGTACTTC.

This clonotype was recorded a few times. The chain uses TRBV28 and TRBJ2-3, with D possibly matching TRBD1 (5 bases). Germline V CDR1 and CDR2: MDHEN, SYDVKM. This CDR3 is 16 amino acids long. V was clipped by 6 bases and J by 0 bases, with 16 bases between them. The CDR3 loop reads CASSPEAGHSTDTQYF. CDR3 DNA: TGTGCCAGCAGCCCCGAAGCTGGACATAGCACAGATACGCAGTATTTT.

Note on this clonotype: A much larger clone differs by one base, so this may be a read error. J is TRBJ1-1 and V is TRBV7-9; possible D gene TRBD1, 6 bases. This CDR3 spans 15 amino acids. Germline-derived CDR1 and CDR2 are SEHNR and FQNEAQ (reference sequence). V was shortened by 4 bases and J by 2 bases, with 14 bases between the two germline ends. CDR3 bases: TGTGCCAGCAGCTACAAGGGGGGGAGAAACACTGAAGCTTTCTTT. Protein: CASSYKGGRNTEAFF.

Notes on this clonotype: One base away lies a much larger clone, so this may be a sequencing read error. The V and J genes are TRBV30 and TRBJ2-1; 7 positions agree with TRBD1. Germline V gene data show CDR1 as GTSNPN and CDR2 as SVGIG (reference sequence). With V trimmed by 4 bases and J by 6 bases, 6 bases remained unmatched. This CDR3 region has 13 residues. DNA of the CDR3: TGTGCCTGGATCTCAGACAGGGCCAATGAGCAGTTCTTC. This encodes CAWISDRANEQFF.

DNA for the CDR3: TGTGCCAGTAGTATACAGGGGCCCCAAGAGACCCAGTACTTC. Protein sequence: CASSIQGPQETQYF. This sequence joins TRBV19 and TRBJ2-5; D possibly corresponds to TRBD1 (6 bases). V shed 2 bases and J shed 1 base, with 8 bases lying between them. Germline CDR1 is LNHDA and CDR2 is SQIVND (reference sequence). The CDR3 loop spans 14 amino acids. Based on the CDR3 plus reference TRBV19 and TRBJ2-5, the full variable domain is DGGITQSPKYLFRKEGQNVTLSCEQNLNHDAMYWYRQDPGQGLRLIYYSQIVNDFQKGDIAEGYSVSREKKESFPLTVTSAQKNPTAFYLCASSIQGPQETQYFGPGTRLLVL.

The rearrangement joins TRBV3-1 to TRBJ2-1; 12 bases line up with TRBD2. The CDR3 contains 20 residues. Trimming at V came to 0 bases and at J to 5 bases, leaving 14 bases not matched to a gene. CDR1 and CDR2 from the germline V gene are LGHDT and YNNKEL (reference sequence). CDR3 nucleotides: TGTGCCAGCAGCCAAGATTTCAATCGGCCCGGACTAGCGGGAAACAATGAGCAGTTCTTC. Translation gives CASSQDFNRPGLAGNNEQFF.

Comment on this clonotype: This sequence may be a read error, since a much larger clone differs from it by one base. The genes are TRBV24-1 and TRBJ2-1, with 8 bases lining up with TRBD2. Germline V gene sequence: CDR1 KGHDR, CDR2 SFDVKD. Germline trimming cut 3 bases from V and 3 bases from J; bases unmatched to any gene: 6. The CDR3 is 16 residues long. CDR3: CATSDLSGMGYNEQFF. The DNA of the CDR3 is TGTGCCACCAGTGATCTTAGCGGGATGGGCTACAATGAGCAGTTCTTC.

The chain carries TRBV4-1 and TRBJ1-5; no clear D. CDR1 and CDR2 from the germline V gene are MGHRA and YSYEKL. The V end lost 1 base, the J end lost 1 base, and 11 bases lay between the germline ends. The CDR3 has 16 residues. In nucleotides, the CDR3 is TGCGCCAGCAGCCAAGGGGGTTCAGGCAGCAATCAGCCCCAGCATTTT. Its translation is CASSQGGSGSNQPQHF.